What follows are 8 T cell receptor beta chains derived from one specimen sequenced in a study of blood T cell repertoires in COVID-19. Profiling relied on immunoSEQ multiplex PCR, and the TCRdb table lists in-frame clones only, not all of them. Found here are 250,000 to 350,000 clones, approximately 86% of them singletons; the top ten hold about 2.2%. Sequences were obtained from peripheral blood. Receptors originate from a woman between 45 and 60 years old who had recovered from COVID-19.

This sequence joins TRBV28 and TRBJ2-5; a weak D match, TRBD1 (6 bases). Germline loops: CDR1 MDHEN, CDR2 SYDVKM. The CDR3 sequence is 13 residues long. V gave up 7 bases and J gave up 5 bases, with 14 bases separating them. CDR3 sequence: CASINRVSETQYF. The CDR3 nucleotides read TGTGCCAGCATCAACAGGGTATCGGAGACCCAGTACTTC.

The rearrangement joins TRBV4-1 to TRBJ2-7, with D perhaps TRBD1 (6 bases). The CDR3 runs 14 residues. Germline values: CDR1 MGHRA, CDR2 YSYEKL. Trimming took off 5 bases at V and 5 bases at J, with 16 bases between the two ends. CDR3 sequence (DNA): TGCGCCAGCAGCTTTGACAGGTCCCTGAACGAGCAGTACTTC. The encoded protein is CASSFDRSLNEQYF.

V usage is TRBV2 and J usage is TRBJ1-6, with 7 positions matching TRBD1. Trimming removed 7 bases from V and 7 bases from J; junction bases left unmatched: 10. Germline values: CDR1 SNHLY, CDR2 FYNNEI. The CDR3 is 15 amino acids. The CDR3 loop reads CASIRAGTDNSPLHF. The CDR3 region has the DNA TGTGCCAGCATCCGGGCGGGGACAGACAATTCACCCCTCCACTTT. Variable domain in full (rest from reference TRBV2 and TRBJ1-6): EPEVTQTPSHQVTQMGQEVILRCVPISNHLYFYWYRQILGQKVEFLVSFYNNEISEKSEIFDDQFSVERPDGSNFTLKIRSTKLEDSAMYFCASIRAGTDNSPLHFGNGTRLTVT.

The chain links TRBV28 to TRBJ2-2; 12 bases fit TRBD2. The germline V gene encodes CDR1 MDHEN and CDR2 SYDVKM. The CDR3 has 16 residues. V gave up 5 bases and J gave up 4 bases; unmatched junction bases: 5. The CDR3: CASSKVGLAGTGELFF. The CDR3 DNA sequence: TGTGCCAGCAGTAAAGTGGGACTAGCGGGCACCGGGGAGCTGTTTTTT. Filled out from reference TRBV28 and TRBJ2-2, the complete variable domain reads DVKVTQSSRYLVKRTGEKVFLECVQDMDHENMFWYRQDPGLGLRLIYFSYDVKMKEKGDIPEGYSVSREKKERFSLILESASTNQTSMYLCASSKVGLAGTGELFFGEGSRLTVL.

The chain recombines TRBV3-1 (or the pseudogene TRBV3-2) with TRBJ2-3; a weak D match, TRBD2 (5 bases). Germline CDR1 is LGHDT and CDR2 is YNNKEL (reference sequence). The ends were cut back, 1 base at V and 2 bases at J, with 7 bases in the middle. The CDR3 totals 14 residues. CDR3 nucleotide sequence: TGTGCCAGCAGCCAAGCCGGGAACACAGATACGCAGTATTTT. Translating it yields CASSQAGNTDTQYF.

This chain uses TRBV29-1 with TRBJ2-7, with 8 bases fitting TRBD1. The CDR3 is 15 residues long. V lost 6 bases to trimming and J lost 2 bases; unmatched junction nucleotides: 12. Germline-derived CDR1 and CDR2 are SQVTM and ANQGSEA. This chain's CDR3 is CSVGGRGQGTYEQYF. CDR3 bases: TGCAGCGTGGGGGGACGCGGACAGGGAACCTACGAGCAGTACTTC.

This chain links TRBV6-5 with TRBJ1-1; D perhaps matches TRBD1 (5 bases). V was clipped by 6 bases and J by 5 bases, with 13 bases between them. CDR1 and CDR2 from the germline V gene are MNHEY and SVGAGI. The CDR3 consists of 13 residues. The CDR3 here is CASRGRVMTEAFF. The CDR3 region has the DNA TGTGCCAGCAGGGGGCGAGTAATGACTGAAGCTTTCTTT.

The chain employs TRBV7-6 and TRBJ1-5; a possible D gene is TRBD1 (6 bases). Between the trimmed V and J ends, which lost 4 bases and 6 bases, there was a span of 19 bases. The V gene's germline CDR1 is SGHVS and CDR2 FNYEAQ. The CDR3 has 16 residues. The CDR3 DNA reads TGTGCCAGCAGCTCGGGCCTCAGGGGAATGGGTCAGCCCCAGCATTTT. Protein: CASSSGLRGMGQPQHF.